This note documents a single T cell receptor (beta chain) sequence. RNA in amounts of roughly 0.5 to 1 ug was reverse transcribed with random hexamers. TCRdb recomputed calls from the immunoSEQ multiplex PCR reads with MiXCR, one row per CDR3 protein. The sample consists of under 200,000 distinct CDR3 sequences, around 96% of them appearing once. V lost 8 bases and J lost 3, with 16 bases in between. This CDR3 comprises 14 residues. Germline CDR1 reads MNHEY; CDR2 reads SMNVEV (reference sequence). The sample comes from a study of CD8 T cells in Susac syndrome. This clonotype originated in a human donor with multiple sclerosis. The chain combines TRBV27 with TRBJ1-2, with D possibly matching TRBD1 (6 bases). Sequences were obtained from CD8+ T cells from PBMCs. Here the CDR3 reads CASGLQGGYYGYTF. In DNA form, the CDR3 reads TGTGCCAGCGGACTACAAGGGGGATACTATGGCTACACCTTC.